This record covers a single T cell receptor (beta chain). Its specificity is not known. These data belong to a study of CD8 T cells in Susac syndrome. Study-wide results and caveats: In Susac syndrome, CD8+ expansion was highest in TEMRA and active disease. The number of Susac-specific public clones found was more than 15 in total CD8+ repertoires and several in CD8+ TEMRA repertoires.

Reverse transcription of about 0.45 to 1 ug RNA was carried out with random hexamers. Amplification of TCR beta CDR3 by immunoSEQ multiplex PCR spanned 54 Vbeta and 13 Jbeta. TCRdb analysed the immunoSEQ multiplex PCR reads with MiXCR anew, one entry per CDR3 protein. The profile shows some 110,000 distinct CDR3 sequences, approximately 93% of them singletons. CDR3 length: 13 residues. The V end was cut by 1 base, the J end by 7 bases, with 12 bases between. The germline V gene has CDR1 SGHKS and CDR2 YYEKEE (reference sequence). Each Susac syndrome patient had definite or probable disease by recently defined criteria.

The genes are TRBV5-5 and TRBJ2-7, with TRBD1 as a possible D gene (6 bases). The source is a human donor with Susac syndrome. Sequencing was performed on CD8+ T cells from PBMCs. The CDR3 DNA reads as TGTGCCAGCAGCTTGCGACAGGTGAGGGAGCAGTACTTC. Protein product: CASSLRQVREQYF. Full variable domain (outside the CDR3, taken from reference TRBV5-5 and TRBJ2-7): DAGVTQSPTHLIKTRGQQVTLRCSPISGHKSVSWYQQVLGQGPQFIFQYYEKEERGRGNFPDRFSARQFPNYSSELNVNALLLGDSALYLCASSLRQVREQYFGPGTRLTVT.